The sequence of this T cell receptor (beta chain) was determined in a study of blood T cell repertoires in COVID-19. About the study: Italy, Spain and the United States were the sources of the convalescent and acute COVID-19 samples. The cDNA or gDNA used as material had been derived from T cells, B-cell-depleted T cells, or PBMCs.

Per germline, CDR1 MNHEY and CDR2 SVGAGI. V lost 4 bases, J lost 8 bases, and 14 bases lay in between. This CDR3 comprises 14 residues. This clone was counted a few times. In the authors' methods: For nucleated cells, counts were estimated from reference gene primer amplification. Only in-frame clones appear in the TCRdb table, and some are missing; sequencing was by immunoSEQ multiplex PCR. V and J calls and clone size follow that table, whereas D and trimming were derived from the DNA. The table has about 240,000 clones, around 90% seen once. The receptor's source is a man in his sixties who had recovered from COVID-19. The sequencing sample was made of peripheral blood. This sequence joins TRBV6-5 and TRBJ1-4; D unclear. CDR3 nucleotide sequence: TGTGCCAGCAGTTGGAAGCTCCCCGGGGAAAAACTGTTTTTT. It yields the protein CASSWKLPGEKLFF.